Shown below are 2 T cell receptor beta chains from a single sample sequenced in a study of regulatory T cells in long-lasting Graves disease. Library construction for TCR beta used iRepertoire HTBI primers and Arm-PCR of CDR3 regions. TCRdb re-analysed the multiplex PCR reads in MiXCR, keeping a single row per CDR3 protein. The sample yields about 540,000 distinct CDR3 sequences, 13% seen once. Regarding time point: newly diagnosed GD, antithyroid drugs for less than 3 months. From RNA extracted from PBMCs, the TCR library was made. These same data were also listed under a study on T cells in Graves' hyperthyroidism and ophthalmopathy.

Material: peripheral blood mononuclear cells (PBMCs), obtained at new diagnosis, from a patient treated with antithyroid drugs. Source of these receptors: a man aged 25-45 years with Graves disease.

This clonotype has a count of ten or more. The gene calls are TRBV19 and TRBJ2-7; the D gene is possibly TRBD1 (5 bases). Trimming stripped 3 bases from V and 2 bases from J, with 14 bases between. Germline V gene sequence: CDR1 LNHDA, CDR2 SQIVND (reference sequence). The CDR3 loop spans 15 amino acids. The chain's CDR3 is CASSIGHWNPYEQYF. CDR3 DNA sequence: TGTGCCAGTAGTATTGGACATTGGAACCCCTACGAGCAGTACTTC.

The chain couples TRBV20-1 to TRBJ2-3; D tentatively fits TRBD1 or TRBD2 (5 bases each). Trimming shortened V by 3 bases and J by 0 bases, and 10 bases separated the two germline ends. This CDR3 contains 14 residues. The germline V gene encodes CDR1 DFQATT and CDR2 SNEGSKA (reference sequence). CDR3 in DNA: TGCAGTGCTAGGGGGACCACTAGCACAGATACGCAGTATTTT. It translates to CSARGTTSTDTQYF.